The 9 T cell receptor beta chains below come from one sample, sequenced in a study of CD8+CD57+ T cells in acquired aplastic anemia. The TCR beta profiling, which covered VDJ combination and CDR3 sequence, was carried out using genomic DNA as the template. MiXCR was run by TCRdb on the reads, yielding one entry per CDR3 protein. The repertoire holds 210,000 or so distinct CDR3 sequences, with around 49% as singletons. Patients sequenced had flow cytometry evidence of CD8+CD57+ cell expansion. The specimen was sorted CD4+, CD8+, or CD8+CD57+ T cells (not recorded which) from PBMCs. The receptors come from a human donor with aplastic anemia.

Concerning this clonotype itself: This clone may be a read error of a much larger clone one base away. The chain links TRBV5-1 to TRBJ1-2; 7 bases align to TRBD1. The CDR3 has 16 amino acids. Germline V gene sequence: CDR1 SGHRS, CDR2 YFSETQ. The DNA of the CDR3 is TGCGCCGGCAGCTTGGGCAGGGGGGGCTCTAACTATGGCTACACCTTC. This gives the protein CAGSLGRGGSNYGYTF.

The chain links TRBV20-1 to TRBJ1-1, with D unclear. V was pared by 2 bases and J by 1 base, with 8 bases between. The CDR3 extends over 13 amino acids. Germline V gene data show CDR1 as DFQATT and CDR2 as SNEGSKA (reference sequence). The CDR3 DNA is TGCAGTGCTAGACTGACACCGAACACTGAAGCTTTCTTT. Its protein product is CSARLTPNTEAFF.

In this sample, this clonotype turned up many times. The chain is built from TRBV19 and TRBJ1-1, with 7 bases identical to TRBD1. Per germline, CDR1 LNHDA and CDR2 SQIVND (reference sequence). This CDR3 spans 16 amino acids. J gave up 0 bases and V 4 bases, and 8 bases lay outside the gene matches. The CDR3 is CASSTGQLFMNTEAFF. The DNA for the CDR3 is TGTGCCAGTAGTACGGGACAGCTTTTCATGAACACTGAAGCTTTCTTT.

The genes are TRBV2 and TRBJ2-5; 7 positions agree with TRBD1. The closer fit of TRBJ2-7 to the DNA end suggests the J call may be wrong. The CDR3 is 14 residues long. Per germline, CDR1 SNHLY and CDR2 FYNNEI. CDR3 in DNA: TGTGCCAGCAGGAGTGCGACAGGGTGGCACGAGCAGTACTTC. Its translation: CASRSATGWHEQYF.

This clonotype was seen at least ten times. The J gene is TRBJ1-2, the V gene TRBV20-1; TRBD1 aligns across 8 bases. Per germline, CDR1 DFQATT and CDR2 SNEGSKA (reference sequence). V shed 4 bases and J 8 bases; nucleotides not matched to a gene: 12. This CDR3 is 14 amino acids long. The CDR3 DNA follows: TGCAGTGCTATTGGGGACAGGAAGGGTTCGGGCTACACCTTC. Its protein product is CSAIGDRKGSGYTF.

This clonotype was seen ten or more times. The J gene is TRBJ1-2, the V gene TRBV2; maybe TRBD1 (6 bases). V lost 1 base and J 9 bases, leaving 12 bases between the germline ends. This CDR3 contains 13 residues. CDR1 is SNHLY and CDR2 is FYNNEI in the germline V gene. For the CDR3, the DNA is TGTGCCAGCAGTGAAGAACAGGGCTTGAGCTACACCTTC. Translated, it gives CASSEEQGLSYTF.

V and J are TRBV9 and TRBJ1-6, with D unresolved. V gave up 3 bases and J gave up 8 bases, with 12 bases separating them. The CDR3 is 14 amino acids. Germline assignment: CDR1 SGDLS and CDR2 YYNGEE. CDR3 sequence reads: CASSAQIRDSPLHF. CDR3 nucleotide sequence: TGTGCCAGCAGCGCCCAAATAAGGGATTCACCCCTCCACTTT.

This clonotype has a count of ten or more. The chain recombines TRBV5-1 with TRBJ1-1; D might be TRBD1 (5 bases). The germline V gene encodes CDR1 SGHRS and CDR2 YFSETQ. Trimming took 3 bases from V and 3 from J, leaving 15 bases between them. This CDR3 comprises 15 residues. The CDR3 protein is CASSSLAGGDTEAFF. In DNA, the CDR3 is TGCGCCAGCAGCTCCCTGGCCGGAGGGGACACTGAAGCTTTCTTT.

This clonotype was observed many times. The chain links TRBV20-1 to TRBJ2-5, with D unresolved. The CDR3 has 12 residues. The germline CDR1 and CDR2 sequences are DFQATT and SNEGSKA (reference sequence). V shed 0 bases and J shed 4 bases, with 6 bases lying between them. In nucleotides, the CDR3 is TGCAGTGCTAGAGAAGGGTTAGAGACCCAGTACTTC. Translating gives CSAREGLETQYF.